This T cell receptor (beta chain) was captured by sequencing in a study of blood T cell repertoires in COVID-19 (dated by TCRdb to 2020 to 2022). Looking at the study overall: Samples from collaborators originated in the United States, Italy and Spain and spanned both the acute and convalescent phases of COVID-19. The prospective study material was composed of cDNA or gDNA derived from T cells, B-cell-depleted T cells, or PBMCs. Subjects who had been exposed to COVID-19, were actively infected with it, or had recovered from it provided the deeply sampled blood TCRbeta repertoires that made up the dataset. The repertoires were released in a freely available public database meant as a resource for research on the immune response to SARS-CoV-2. Samples were obtained from the ongoing ImmuneRACE study (first 160 participants) and from some 1,300 subjects provided by 6 global collaborators. Sample metadata almost always included a de-identified subject ID, COVID-19 status, age in years and sex. Where available, HLA class I and class II types were taken from metadata supplied by the sample provider and were not determined by assay-based typing.

The collaborating institutions used their own protocols to collect whole blood in K2EDTA tubes. For TCRbeta analysis, collaborators shipped samples in one of three forms: frozen whole blood, isolated PBMCs, or DNA extracted from either of those sample types. Inclusive of the bounding cysteine and phenylalanine, the CDR3 is 14 residues long. The read is trimmed to its CDR3 DNA, 42 bases read in frame from base 1. CDR1 and CDR2 are read off the germline V gene as MDHEN and SYDVKM. After removal of 3 bases from V and 6 bases from J, the junction retains 7 bases not matched to a gene. This clone was seen more than once but under ten times. Its antigen specificity is not known. Per-base quality was not reported, and no clone a single base away is much larger than it. TCRbeta CDR3 regions were amplified from genomic DNA using the immunoSEQ Assay, a bias-controlled multiplex PCR. In the source study's methods: Within the assay, amplification of reference gene primers was used to estimate how many nucleated cells each sample contained. To quantify the absolute abundance of each unique TCRbeta CDR3 rearrangement, sequence reads were collapsed and filtered. For each sample, productive Simpson clonality was calculated as the square root of Simpson's diversity index over productive rearrangements. TCRdb took this table from immuneACCESS and kept in-frame rearrangements with V and J called. Such tables lack part of the clones; where checked against another copy, unresolved V genes explain under half of the gap, and the rest is unexplained. D and trimming come from the DNA, and the V and J calls and clone size come from that table. The sample contains some 130,000 clones, around 80% of them found a single time. More than 1.5% of the sample belongs to the ten largest clones.

What the study reported, not specific to this receptor: The amount of clinical and demographic metadata varied by source and participant and was provided uncurated.

The sequencing input was peripheral blood. The V and J genes are TRBV28 and TRBJ1-1; 7 nucleotides in the junction match TRBD1. The receptor comes from a man in his 70s with acute or convalescent COVID-19. CDR3 sequence: CASSFWNRGAEAFF. The DNA sequence reads TGTGCCAGCAGTTTTTGGAACAGGGGCGCTGAAGCTTTCTTT.